This T cell receptor beta chain was observed in a study of post-analysis software for immune sequencing data. Broader study findings: Higher frequency in patients than in controls was seen for roughly five TRBV segments, with TRBV5-6, TRBV5-1 and TRBV20-1 among them.

Remarks on this clonotype: Its antigen remains unidentified.

Researchers reported that TCR beta cDNA libraries carried unique molecular identifiers. TCRdb re-called the PCR reads through MiXCR, storing one row per CDR3 protein. The table lists 820,000 or so distinct CDR3 sequences, roughly half of them singletons. The CDR3 spans 16 residues. CDR1 is MGHRA, CDR2 YSYEKL, per germline. This chain uses TRBV4-1 with TRBJ2-7; 14 bases fit TRBD2. The end of the DNA fits TRBJ2-5 better, so the J call may be wrong. Sample: blood. The receptor was derived from a girl under 18 with multiple sclerosis. CDR3 nucleotide sequence: TGCGCCAGCAGCCAATTGGGACTAGCGGGGGTGAAGACCCAGTACTTC. Protein: CASSQLGLAGVKTQYF.